This T cell receptor (beta chain) was captured by sequencing in a study of cytomegalovirus exposure and HLA in healthy donors (dated by TCRdb to 2017 to 2019). The study in broad terms: According to an earlier analysis of around 600 of the donors, some 170 million T cells yielded over 100 million unique TCR beta sequences and 276 Gb of sequence data. The study combined high-throughput TCR immunosequencing, statistical association of individual TCRs with disease status, and machine learning to predict cytomegalovirus infection status. To decide whether each TCR beta V gene segment behaved as functional or pseudogenic, an earlier analysis of some 600 of the donors relied on high-throughput TCR beta sequencing. The study profiled the T cell repertoires of under 700 subjects by immunosequencing and related them to cytomegalovirus serostatus. Among about 390 genotyped donors of the cohort, an average of around 240,000 unique TCR beta nucleotide sequences were sequenced per donor, around 18% of them non-productive. Along with the approximately 700-subject first cohort, a separate validation cohort of over 90 different subjects was used. In a later genetic analysis, genome-wide SNP genotypes for about three fifths of the 666 donors were used, and that subset was treated as a discovery cohort. HLA typing covered class I and class II loci at four-digit resolution. The number of donors typed differed by locus, with 629-630 for A, B, C, DRB1 and DQB1, around 520 for DQA1, 600 to 610 for DPA1, and 450 to 480 for DPB1. Every repertoire in the discovery cohort had been generated on one and the same sequencing platform. The genetic ancestry cluster associated with self-reported Caucasian donors included roughly four fifths of the approximately 410 genotyped donors. Roughly 300 gigabases of sequencing data and approximately 85 million unique TCR sequences were included in an early release covering roughly 600 HLA-typed donors. To study patterns of TCR occurrence, a later analysis re-analyzed previously published TCR beta repertoires from 550 to 800 donors and added high-resolution HLA genotyping. Donor age, sex, ethnicity and CMV serostatus were compiled alongside the repertoire data. The aim of the study was to test whether cataloging public T cell receptors could identify signatures of past pathogen exposure. About 5 DR-DQ haplotypes were handled as single units for association and clustering, since linkage in the cohort was strong. The later analysis used no new phenotypic data to find candidate immune exposures, relying instead on TCR beta sequences and their occurrence across donors. Results and caveats for the whole study, not just this receptor: A cluster of highly shared sequence variants was judged likely to represent a technical artifact of the sequencing pipeline. A later analysis found that HLA-associated TCR beta chains were more clonally expanded and had lower generation probabilities than equally common non-associated chains. The authors suggested that the approach could potentially be generalized to other disease states and immunological phenotypes. An association between a missense DCLRE1C variant and V-gene and J-gene trimming of TCR beta chains was found in a later genetic analysis and replicated in an independent cohort. Specific HLA alleles were associated with over 15,000 TCR beta sequences at a false discovery rate of 0.05 in a later analysis. Most CMV-associated TCR beta chains appeared to be HLA-restricted in a later analysis, and the HLA associations seemed to be driven largely by CMV exposure. The only immune exposure information available for the cohort was CMV serostatus. Linkage disequilibrium might explain the correlated functional status among segregating V segments, but an unknown experimental factor could not be excluded. In a later analysis, the rate of TCR association differed among HLA loci, with DRB1 alleles having the most associated TCRs and HLA-C alleles having the fewest. When HLA alleles, especially DR and DQ, strongly co-occurred, attributing TCR associations to individual alleles was difficult. In an earlier analysis of about 600 of the donors, most TCR beta V segments appeared in productive rearrangements about 90% or about 30% of the time, broadly matching IMGT annotations. In a later genetic analysis, fewer N-insertions in productive TCRs were reported among donors in an Asian-associated ancestry cluster than the approximately 670-donor mean. A further reported finding was that TCR beta sequences accurately predicted the HLA-A and HLA-B alleles for most subjects in the first cohort. Because counts were too low, seventeen rarely observed V segments, including chromosome 9 orphons, were excluded from the earlier analysis of a few hundred of the donors. Three of the identified cytomegalovirus-associated TCR beta chains were confirmed in vitro to be specific for cytomegalovirus antigens. According to a later analysis, parvovirus B19, influenza, CMV and Epstein-Barr virus appeared linked to several top co-occurrence clusters. While some public TCRs were present in many individuals, most TCR sequences turned up only very rarely across donors. Roughly uniform sequencing depth across donors was assumed in presence/absence analyses, although this assumption may not hold. Cytomegalovirus status was reported to be diagnosed by the classifier with high specificity and sensitivity in both the original and validation cohorts. A total of 150 to 200 TCR beta chains were listed by the study as associated with cytomegalovirus. Only TCR beta chains were sequenced in this cohort, and the absence of alpha or paired-chain data limited detectable features. HLA typing was unavailable for some donors at each locus, so association tests used only the typed subset.

The cohort consisted of 650 to 700 healthy bone marrow donors. All cohort members were sampled while nominally healthy, although unrecorded immune exposures were likely present. The donor tested CMV seronegative, placing the donor among the 350 or so seronegative members of the cohort. A peripheral blood sample was provided by each donor, and peripheral blood mononuclear cells were used for TCR beta sequencing. Genomic DNA was extracted from the blood cell samples with the Qiagen DNeasy Blood Extraction Kit. Libraries were made using the immunoSEQ multiplex PCR assay. A mixture of 60 forward primers for TCR Vbeta segments and 13 reverse primers for TCR Jbeta segments was used in the multiplex PCR. A multiplex PCR assay on genomic DNA amplified the CDR3 region of rearranged TCR beta genes. The Illumina HiSeq System was used to sequence the amplified TCR beta libraries as 87-base-pair reads. Concerning the study's data processing: A later analysis counted about 80 million unique TCR beta chains across the 666 repertoires, and 10 million to 11 million of these chains were shared by at least two donors. Raw reads were error-corrected and collapsed into unique sequences by a nearest-neighbor algorithm in which closely related sequences were merged to remove PCR and sequencing errors. To assign V, D and J gene segments, CDR3 sequences were aligned to IMGT reference sequences. For a sequence to be retained, at least a six-nucleotide match to both a V gene segment and a J gene segment was required. A rearrangement was called productive if the CDR3 had no stop codons and remained in frame with V and J, and every other rearrangement was called non-productive. CDR3 was defined by IMGT convention, running from the second conserved V-encoded cysteine to the conserved J-encoded phenylalanine. Sequences without an unambiguous match to a single V gene segment were excluded from the earlier analysis of about 600 of the donors. An earlier analysis of 587 of the donors called V segments functional above 56.7% productive rearrangements and segregating when the between-donor standard deviation exceeded 5%. To diagnose cytomegalovirus status from the catalog of TCR beta chain sequences, a statistical classification framework was built. In a later analysis, TCR nucleotide sequences were compared against IMGT/GENE-DB human TR gene sequences so that V and J genes could be assigned. The TCRdist pipeline was used in a later analysis to assign CDR3 sequences and most-parsimonious VDJ recombination scenarios. In a later analysis, each TCR beta chain was defined by its CDR3 amino acid sequence together with its V-gene family, and reads lacking a unique V-gene family were excluded. As a way to deal with suspected cross-contamination and a sequencing artifact, a later analysis dropped 592 nucleotide sequences that were highly shared and had low generation probability. In a later analysis, a clonal expansion index was calculated for each public chain from normalized within-repertoire ranks of inferred template counts. In a later analysis, generation probabilities were computed using a VDJ recombination model fitted to out-of-frame rearrangements, and the results were checked against IGoR. Hypergeometric tests were used in a later analysis to score TCR-TCR, TCR-HLA and TCR-CMV co-occurrence, with a repertoire-size bias correction applied to the TCR pairs. False discovery rates were estimated in a later analysis by permuting HLA or CMV assignments 20 times. In a later analysis, co-occurring TCRs were grouped using DBSCAN, and TCRdist sequence similarity was added for clustering within HLA-allele-positive subsets. Repertoires with fewer than 30,000 or more than 120,000 public chains were left out of co-occurrence clustering, as were a few repertoires with anomalous nucleotide sharing. The source is immuneACCESS, and TCRdb retained only in-frame sequences with V and J called. Part of the clones is not carried over; for the studies checked, unresolved V genes explain less than half of this, and the remainder is unexplained. Clone size and the V and J calls come from that table; the DNA yielded D and trimming. For this sample the table gives approximately 90,000 clones, of which 7.6% were detected only once. Roughly 2% of the sample is in the top ten clones.

Concerning this clone itself: Its antigen remains unidentified. No base-level quality is on record; no much larger clone is a single base apart.

Sequenced sample: PBMCs. The sequence was collected from a man in his fifties or sixties in good health and CMV-seronegative.

The CDR3: CASSPTRVGEKLFF. The nucleotide sequence is given as TGTGCCAGCTCACCCACGAGGGTGGGTGAAAAACTGTTTTTT. In this chain, TRBV18 is recombined with TRBJ1-4; no D gene is confidently identified. Looking up the germline V gene yields CDR1 KGHSH and CDR2 LQKENI. Trimming at the junction amounts to 3 bases on V and 7 bases on J, and the germline ends lie 12 bases apart. Its CDR3 holds 14 amino acids, cysteine through phenylalanine. Only the CDR3 portion is preserved as DNA: 42 bases, with reading frame beginning at the first base.